These 8 T cell receptor beta chains share one sample of origin, sequenced in a study of shared clonotypes between healthy human individuals. Assay: immunoSEQ multiplex PCR; the TCRdb copy retains only in-frame clones and omits some. The data show over a million clones, with approximately 76% seen just once and roughly 1.4% held by the top ten. Material: memory CD4+ T cells sorted from blood. Subset specified: CD45RA-negative fraction. The receptors derive from a man aged 18 to 29 in good health.

Written as DNA, the CDR3 is TGTGCCAGCAGTGAGGCAGGGCCCACTGAAGCTTTCTTT. Its protein product is CASSEAGPTEAFF. The chain is built from TRBV2 and TRBJ1-1; TRBD1 is a possible D gene (5 bases). The V gene's germline CDR1 is SNHLY and CDR2 FYNNEI. Trimming pared 3 bases from V and 4 bases from J, leaving 9 bases between. The CDR3 extends over 13 amino acids.

This clone was seen a single time. J is TRBJ2-7 and V is TRBV29-1; a weak D match, TRBD2 (6 bases). Germline V CDR1 and CDR2: SQVTM, ANQGSEA. The CDR3 is made up of 14 amino acids. V was clipped by 4 bases and J by 1 base, with 14 bases between them. The CDR3 region is CSVGGEYLSYEQYF. For the CDR3, the DNA is TGCAGCGTTGGGGGGGAGTATCTTTCCTACGAGCAGTACTTC.

J is TRBJ1-1 and V is TRBV6-5; 7 bases align to TRBD1. There are 15 residues in the CDR3. Germline-derived CDR1 and CDR2 are MNHEY and SVGAGI. The trim removed 7 bases at V and 0 bases at J, leaving 8 bases unmatched. For the CDR3, the DNA is TGTGCCAGCATGAGCGGACAGGCCATGAACACTGAAGCTTTCTTT. Translation gives CASMSGQAMNTEAFF.

The rearrangement links TRBV7-6 to TRBJ2-7; the D gene is possibly TRBD1 (5 bases). Looked up from germline, CDR1 is SGHVS and CDR2 is FNYEAQ. This CDR3 has 17 amino acids. The V end lost 2 bases, the J end lost 0 bases, and 17 bases lay between the germline ends. CDR3 sequence reads: CASSLKLAGPSSYEQYF. Here the CDR3 DNA reads TGTGCCAGCAGCTTAAAGTTGGCAGGGCCGAGCTCCTACGAGCAGTACTTC.

The genes are TRBV9 and TRBJ1-1; 9 positions match TRBD1. The CDR3 consists of 14 residues. J was trimmed by 0 bases and V by 6 bases; bases with no gene match: 3. The V gene's germline CDR1 is SGDLS and CDR2 YYNGEE. CDR3 in DNA: TGTGCCAGCACCAGGGACAGGGTGAACACTGAAGCTTTCTTT. Translation: CASTRDRVNTEAFF.

This clone was seen more than once but under ten times. The chain is built from TRBV5-6 and TRBJ2-7; TRBD1 aligns across 9 bases. CDR1 and CDR2 (germline): SGHDT, YYEEEE. V trimming: 3 bases; J trimming: 1 base; junction bases outside the gene matches: 8. The CDR3 has 16 residues. CDR3 DNA sequence: TGTGCCAGCAGCTCACCGGGACAGGGAAGATCCTACGAGCAGTACTTC. This sequence encodes CASSSPGQGRSYEQYF.

The chain links TRBV18 to TRBJ1-4; 9 bases fit TRBD1. CDR1 is KGHSH and CDR2 is LQKENI in the germline V gene. Trimming cost V 4 bases and J 6 bases; bases outside gene matches: 3. This CDR3 spans 14 amino acids. The chain's CDR3 is CASSLDRGDEKLFF. The CDR3 DNA reads TGTGCCAGCTCACTAGACAGGGGGGATGAAAAACTGTTTTTT.

The sample holds a few counts of this clone. The chain employs TRBV5-4 and TRBJ1-5; 9 nucleotides agree with TRBD1. There are 17 residues in the CDR3. V shed 4 bases, J shed 1 base, and the junction held 9 bases outside the gene matches. The V gene's germline CDR1 is SGHNT and CDR2 YYREEE (reference sequence). CDR3 bases: TGTGCCAGCAGCATCCGGGACAGGGTAAAGAGCAATCAGCCCCAGCATTTT. Translation gives CASSIRDRVKSNQPQHF.